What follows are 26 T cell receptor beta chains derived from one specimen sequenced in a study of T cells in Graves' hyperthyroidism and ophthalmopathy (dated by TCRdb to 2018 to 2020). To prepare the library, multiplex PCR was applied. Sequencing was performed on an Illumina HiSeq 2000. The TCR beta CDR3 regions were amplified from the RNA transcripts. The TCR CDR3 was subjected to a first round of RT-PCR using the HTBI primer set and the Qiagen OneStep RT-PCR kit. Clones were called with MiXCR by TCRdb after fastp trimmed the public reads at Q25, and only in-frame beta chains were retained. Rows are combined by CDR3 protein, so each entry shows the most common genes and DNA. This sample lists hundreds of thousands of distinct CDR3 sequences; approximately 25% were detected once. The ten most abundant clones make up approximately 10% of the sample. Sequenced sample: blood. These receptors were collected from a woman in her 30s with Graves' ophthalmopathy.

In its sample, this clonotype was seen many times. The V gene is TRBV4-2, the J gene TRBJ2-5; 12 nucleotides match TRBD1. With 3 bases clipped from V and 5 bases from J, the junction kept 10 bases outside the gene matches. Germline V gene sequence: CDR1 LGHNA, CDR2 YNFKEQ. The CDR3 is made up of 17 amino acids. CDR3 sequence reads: CASSQARGTGGGETQYF. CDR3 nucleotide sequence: TGTGCCAGCAGCCAGGCCCGCGGGACAGGGGGCGGTGAGACCCAGTACTTC.

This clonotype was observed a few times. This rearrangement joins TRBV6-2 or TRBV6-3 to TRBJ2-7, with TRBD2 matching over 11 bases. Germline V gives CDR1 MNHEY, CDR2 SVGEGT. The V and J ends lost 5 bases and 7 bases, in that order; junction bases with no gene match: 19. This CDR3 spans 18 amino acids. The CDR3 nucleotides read TGTGCCAGCAGTCGGGTGGCTAGCGGGAGGTCCCGGGGAGAGGAGCAGTACTTC. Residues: CASSRVASGRSRGEEQYF.

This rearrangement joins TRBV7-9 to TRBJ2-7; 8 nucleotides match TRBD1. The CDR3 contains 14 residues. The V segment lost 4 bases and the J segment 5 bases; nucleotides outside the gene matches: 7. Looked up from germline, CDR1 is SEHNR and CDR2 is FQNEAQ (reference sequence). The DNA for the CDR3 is TGTGCCAGCAGCTCCACAGGGGGAGTAGACGAGCAGTACTTC. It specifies CASSSTGGVDEQYF.

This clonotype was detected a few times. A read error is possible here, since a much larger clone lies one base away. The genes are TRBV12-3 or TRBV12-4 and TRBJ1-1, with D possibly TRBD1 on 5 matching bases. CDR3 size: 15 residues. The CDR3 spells CASSYEIGGNTEACF. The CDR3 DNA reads TGTGCCAGCAGTTACGAGATCGGGGGTAACACTGAAGCTTGCTTT.

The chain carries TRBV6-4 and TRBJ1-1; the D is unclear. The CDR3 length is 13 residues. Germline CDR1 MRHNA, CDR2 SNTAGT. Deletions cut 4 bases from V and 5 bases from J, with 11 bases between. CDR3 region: CASSVSFRTEAFF. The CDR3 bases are TGTGCCAGCAGTGTAAGTTTTAGGACTGAAGCTTTCTTT.

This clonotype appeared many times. CDR3 DNA: TGTGCCAGCAGCCCATACAACAGGGGAGGAACTGAAGCTTTCTTT. Amino acid sequence: CASSPYNRGGTEAFF. The chain uses TRBV27 and TRBJ1-1; the match to TRBD1 covers 7 bases. J was trimmed by 5 bases and V by 6 bases; bases with no gene match: 12. Germline CDR1 MNHEY, CDR2 SMNVEV (reference sequence). The CDR3 has 15 amino acids.

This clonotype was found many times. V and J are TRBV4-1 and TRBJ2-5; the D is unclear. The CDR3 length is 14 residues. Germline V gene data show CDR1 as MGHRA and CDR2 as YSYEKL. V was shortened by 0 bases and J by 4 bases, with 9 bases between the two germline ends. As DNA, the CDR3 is TGCGCCAGCAGCCAAGAGGCAGCCAGAGAGACCCAGTACTTC. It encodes CASSQEAARETQYF.

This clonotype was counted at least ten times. In DNA, the CDR3 is TGTGCCAGCAGCCCAATGATGGACGGCACTGAAGCTTTCTTT. It codes for CASSPMMDGTEAFF. The chain joins TRBV13 to TRBJ1-1; D is unclear. V was trimmed by 5 bases and J by 4 bases, leaving 14 bases between them. Per germline, CDR1 PRHDT and CDR2 FYEKMQ (reference sequence). The CDR3 is 14 residues long.

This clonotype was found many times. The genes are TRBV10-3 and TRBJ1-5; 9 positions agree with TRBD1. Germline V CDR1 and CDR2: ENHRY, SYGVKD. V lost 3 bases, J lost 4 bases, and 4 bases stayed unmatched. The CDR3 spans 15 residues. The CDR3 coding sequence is TGTGCCATCAGTGACTTGACAGGGGGTAATCAGCCCCAGCATTTT. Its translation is CAISDLTGGNQPQHF.

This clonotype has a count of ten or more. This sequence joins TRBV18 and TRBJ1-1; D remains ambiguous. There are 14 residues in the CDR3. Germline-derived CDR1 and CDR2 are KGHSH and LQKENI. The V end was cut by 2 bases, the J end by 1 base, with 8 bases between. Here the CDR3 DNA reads TGTGCCAGCTCACCAACTGGTCAGAACACTGAAGCTTTCTTT. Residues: CASSPTGQNTEAFF.

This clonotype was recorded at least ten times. Written as DNA, the CDR3 is TGCAGTGCTAATCAAGTTGACACTTACGAGCAGTACTTC. Its translation is CSANQVDTYEQYF. The V call is TRBV20-1, the J call TRBJ2-7; no clear D. The CDR3 sequence is 13 residues long. Trimming took off 4 bases at V and 4 bases at J, with 14 bases between the two ends. Per germline, CDR1 DFQATT and CDR2 SNEGSKA (reference sequence).

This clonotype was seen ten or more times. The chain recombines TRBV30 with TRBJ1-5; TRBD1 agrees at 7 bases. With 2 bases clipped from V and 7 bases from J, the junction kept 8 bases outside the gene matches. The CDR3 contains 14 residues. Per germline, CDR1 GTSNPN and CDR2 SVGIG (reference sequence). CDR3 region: CAWSITGVGQPQHF. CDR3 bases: TGTGCCTGGAGTATCACAGGGGTAGGCCAGCCCCAGCATTTT.

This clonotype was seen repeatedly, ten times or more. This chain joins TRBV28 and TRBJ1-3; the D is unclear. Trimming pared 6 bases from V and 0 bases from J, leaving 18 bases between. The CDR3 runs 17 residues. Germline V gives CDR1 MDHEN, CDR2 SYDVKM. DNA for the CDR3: TGTGCCAGCAGCCCAAGGGATTTGAAGAGCTCTGGAAACACCATATATTTT. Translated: CASSPRDLKSSGNTIYF.

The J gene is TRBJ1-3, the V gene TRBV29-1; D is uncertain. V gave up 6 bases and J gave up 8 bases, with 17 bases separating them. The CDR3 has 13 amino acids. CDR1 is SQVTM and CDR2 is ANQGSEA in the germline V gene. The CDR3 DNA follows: TGCAGCGTATGGGCTCACTCGGCAGACACCATATATTTT. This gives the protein CSVWAHSADTIYF.

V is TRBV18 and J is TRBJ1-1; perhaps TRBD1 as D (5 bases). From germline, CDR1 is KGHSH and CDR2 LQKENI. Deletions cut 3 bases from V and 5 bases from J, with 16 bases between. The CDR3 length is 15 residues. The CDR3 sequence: CASSPGGSMGTEAFF. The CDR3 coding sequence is TGTGCCAGCTCACCGGGGGGGTCGATGGGTACTGAAGCTTTCTTT.

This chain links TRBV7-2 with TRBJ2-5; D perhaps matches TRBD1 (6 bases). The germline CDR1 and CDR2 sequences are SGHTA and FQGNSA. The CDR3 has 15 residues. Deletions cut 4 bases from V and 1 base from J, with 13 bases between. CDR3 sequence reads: CASSSIVGAQETQYF. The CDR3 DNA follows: TGTGCCAGCAGCTCGATAGTGGGGGCCCAAGAGACCCAGTACTTC.

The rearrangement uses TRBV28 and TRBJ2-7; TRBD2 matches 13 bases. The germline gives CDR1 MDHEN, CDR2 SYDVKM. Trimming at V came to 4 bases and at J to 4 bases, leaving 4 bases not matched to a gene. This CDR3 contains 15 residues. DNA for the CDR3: TGTGCCAGCAGTTCGGGACTAGCGGGGAAGTACGAGCAGTACTTC. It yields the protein CASSSGLAGKYEQYF.

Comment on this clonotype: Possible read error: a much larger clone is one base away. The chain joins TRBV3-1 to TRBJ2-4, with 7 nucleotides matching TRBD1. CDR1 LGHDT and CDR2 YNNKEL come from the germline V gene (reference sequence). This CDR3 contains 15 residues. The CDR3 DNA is TGTGCCAGCAGCCAAGATGCGACAGGGAGTAACATTAAGTACTTC. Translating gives CASSQDATGSNIKYF.

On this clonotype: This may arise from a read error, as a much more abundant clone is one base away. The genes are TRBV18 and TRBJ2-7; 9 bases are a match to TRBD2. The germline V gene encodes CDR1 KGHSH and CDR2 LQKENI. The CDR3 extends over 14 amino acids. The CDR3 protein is CACSQAGGPYEQYF. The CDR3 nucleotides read TGTGCCTGCTCACAAGCGGGGGGACCCTACGAGCAGTACTTC. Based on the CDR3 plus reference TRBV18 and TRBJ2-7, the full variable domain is NAGVMQNPRHLVRRRGQEARLRCSPMKGHSHVYWYRQLPEEGLKFMVYLQKENIIDESGMPKERFSAEFPKEGPSILRIQQVVRGDSAAYFCACSQAGGPYEQYFGPGTRLTVT.

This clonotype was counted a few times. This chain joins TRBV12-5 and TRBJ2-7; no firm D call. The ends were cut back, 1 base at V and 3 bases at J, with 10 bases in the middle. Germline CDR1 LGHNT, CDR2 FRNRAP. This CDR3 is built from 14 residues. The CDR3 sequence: CASGLGPTSYEQYF. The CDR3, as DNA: TGTGCTAGTGGTTTGGGACCTACAAGCTACGAGCAGTACTTC.

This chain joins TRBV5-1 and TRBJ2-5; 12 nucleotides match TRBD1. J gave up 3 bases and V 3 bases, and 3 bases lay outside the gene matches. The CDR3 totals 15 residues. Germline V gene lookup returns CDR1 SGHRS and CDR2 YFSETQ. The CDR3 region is CASSSGTGGEETQYF. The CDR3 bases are TGCGCCAGCAGCTCCGGGACAGGGGGCGAAGAGACCCAGTACTTC.

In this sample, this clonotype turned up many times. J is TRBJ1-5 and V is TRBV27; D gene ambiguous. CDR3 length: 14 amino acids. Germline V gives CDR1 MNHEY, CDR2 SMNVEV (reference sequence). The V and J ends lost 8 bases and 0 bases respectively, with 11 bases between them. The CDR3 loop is CASGVVHSNQPQHF. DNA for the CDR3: TGTGCCAGCGGGGTAGTTCATAGCAATCAGCCCCAGCATTTT.

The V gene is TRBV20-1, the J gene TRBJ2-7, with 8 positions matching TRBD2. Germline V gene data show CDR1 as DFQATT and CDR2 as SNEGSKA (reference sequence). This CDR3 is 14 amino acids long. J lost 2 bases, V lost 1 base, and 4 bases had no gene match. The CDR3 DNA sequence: TGCAGTGCTAGAGCACGGGGGGGCCCCTACGAGCAGTACTTC. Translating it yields CSARARGGPYEQYF.

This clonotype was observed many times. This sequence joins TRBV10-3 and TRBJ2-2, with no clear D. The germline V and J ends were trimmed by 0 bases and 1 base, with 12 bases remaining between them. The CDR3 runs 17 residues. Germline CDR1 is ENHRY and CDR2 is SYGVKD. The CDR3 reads CAISESEPPKNTGELFF. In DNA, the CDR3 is TGTGCCATCAGTGAGTCGGAGCCACCGAAGAACACCGGGGAGCTGTTTTTT.

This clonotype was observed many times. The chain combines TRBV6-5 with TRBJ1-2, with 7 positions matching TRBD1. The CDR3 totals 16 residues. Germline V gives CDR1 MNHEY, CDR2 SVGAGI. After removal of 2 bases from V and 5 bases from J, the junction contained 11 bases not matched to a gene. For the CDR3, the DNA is TGTGCCAGCAGTTACCTAGGGGGAGGGGGCAGGTATGGCTACACCTTC. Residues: CASSYLGGGGRYGYTF.

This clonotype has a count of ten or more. CDR3: CASSPQSRAGELFF. As DNA, the CDR3 is TGTGCCAGCAGTCCCCAATCTAGGGCCGGGGAGCTGTTTTTT. The J gene is TRBJ2-2, the V gene TRBV28, with unresolved D. V dropped 5 bases and J dropped 6 bases, with 13 bases sitting between them. Germline assignment: CDR1 MDHEN and CDR2 SYDVKM. The CDR3 consists of 14 residues.